Listed here are 12 T cell receptor beta chains from one sample, sequenced in a study of blood T cell repertoires in COVID-19. Libraries were prepared by immunoSEQ multiplex PCR; TCRdb keeps only in-frame clonotypes and omits some of them. This table has 98,000 or so clones, around four fifths appearing once. Specimen: peripheral blood. The receptors shown here come from a man in his sixties with acute or convalescent COVID-19.

This clone was recorded only once. The chain recombines TRBV7-9 with TRBJ2-4, with 12 nucleotides matching TRBD2. V lost 3 bases and J lost 11; bases outside the gene matches: 5. The CDR3 is 14 residues long. Germline CDR1 reads SEHNR; CDR2 reads FQNEAQ (reference sequence). The CDR3 DNA sequence: TGTGCCAGCAGCTTGCTAGCGGGGGGGCCCCTTCAGTACTTC. Protein sequence: CASSLLAGGPLQYF.

The V and J genes are TRBV7-3 and TRBJ2-1, with D perhaps TRBD1 (6 bases). V was trimmed by 5 bases and J by 0 bases, leaving 11 bases between them. The CDR3 runs to 15 residues. Germline lookup yields CDR1 SGHTA and CDR2 FQGTGA. In DNA form, the CDR3 reads TGTGCCAGCAGCCCGGACAGTATCTCCTACAATGAGCAGTTCTTC. It yields the protein CASSPDSISYNEQFF. Full variable domain (outside the CDR3, taken from reference TRBV7-3 and TRBJ2-1): GAGVSQTPSNKVTEKGKYVELRCDPISGHTALYWYRQSLGQGPEFLIYFQGTGAADDSGLPNDRFFAVRPEGSVSTLKIQRTERGDSAVYLCASSPDSISYNEQFFGPGTRLTVL.

The chain combines TRBV5-6 with TRBJ1-3; 7 bases match TRBD1. CDR1 and CDR2 (germline): SGHDT, YYEEEE. This CDR3 has 17 residues. Trimming at V came to 4 bases and at J to 0 bases, leaving 10 bases not matched to a gene. Written as DNA, the CDR3 is TGTGCCAGCAGCCGCCCGAGGGGGCAGAGCTCTGGAAACACCATATATTTT. This gives the protein CASSRPRGQSSGNTIYF.

A few counts support this clone. CDR3 in amino acids: CASSVATPGRATEAFF. In nucleotides, the CDR3 is TGTGCCAGCAGCGTAGCTACCCCGGGCAGGGCCACTGAAGCTTTCTTT. This sequence joins TRBV9 and TRBJ1-1, with TRBD1 as a possible D gene (5 bases). V shed 0 bases and J shed 4 bases, with 16 bases lying between them. Germline CDR1 SGDLS, CDR2 YYNGEE. The CDR3 totals 16 residues.

This clone was seen a few times. The chain carries TRBV14 and TRBJ2-1; 10 bases map to TRBD2. Germline CDR1 and CDR2: SGHDN and FVKESK. V was clipped by 5 bases and J by 4 bases; unmatched bases: 2. The CDR3 contains 14 residues. The CDR3 region is CASSGTSEYNEQFF. In DNA form, the CDR3 reads TGTGCCAGCAGCGGGACTAGCGAGTACAATGAGCAGTTCTTC.

The chain recombines TRBV4-1 with TRBJ1-1; 7 nucleotides align to TRBD1. The V gene end was trimmed by 6 bases and the J gene end by 1 base; junction bases not matched to a gene: 11. The CDR3 covers 16 residues. Germline lookup yields CDR1 MGHRA and CDR2 YSYEKL. CDR3 sequence reads: CASSRQGGLANTEAFF. CDR3 sequence (DNA): TGCGCCAGCAGTCGTCAGGGGGGTCTGGCGAACACTGAAGCTTTCTTT.

The chain joins TRBV4-1 to TRBJ2-3; 11 bases are a match to TRBD2. Germline lookup yields CDR1 MGHRA and CDR2 YSYEKL. The CDR3 has 15 amino acids. The J segment lost 5 bases and the V segment lost 3 bases, leaving 4 bases of the junction unmatched. The CDR3 here is CASSHLLAGVDTQYF. CDR3 nucleotide sequence: TGCGCCAGCAGCCACCTACTAGCGGGGGTAGATACGCAGTATTTT.

This chain uses TRBV5-1 with TRBJ1-1; D is undetermined. Germline CDR1 and CDR2: SGHRS and YFSETQ. The CDR3 has 13 residues. V was trimmed by 0 bases and J by 3 bases, leaving 6 bases between them. CDR3 in amino acids: CASSLDGDTEAFF. CDR3 nucleotides: TGCGCCAGCAGCTTGGACGGGGACACTGAAGCTTTCTTT.

The chain combines TRBV2 with TRBJ1-2; 9 bases are shared with TRBD1. CDR1 and CDR2 from the germline V gene are SNHLY and FYNNEI. V shed 6 bases, J shed 4 bases, and the junction held 9 bases outside the gene matches. CDR3 length: 15 residues. Written as DNA, the CDR3 is TGTGCCAGCAGCCCGCGACAGGGGGAAGTCTATGGCTACACCTTC. Translating it yields CASSPRQGEVYGYTF.

The chain combines TRBV24-1 with TRBJ2-7, with 7 bases lining up with TRBD1. The CDR3 runs 12 residues. Germline V gives CDR1 KGHDR, CDR2 SFDVKD. The ends lost 5 bases at V and 3 bases at J; junction bases unmatched: 0. The CDR3 sequence: CATSGQGYEQYF. The CDR3 DNA follows: TGTGCCACCAGTGGACAGGGCTACGAGCAGTACTTC.

V usage is TRBV28 and J usage is TRBJ2-3; D not certain. Germline CDR1 reads MDHEN; CDR2 reads SYDVKM. This CDR3 contains 12 residues. The germline V and J ends were trimmed by 2 bases and 4 bases, with 4 bases remaining between them. Here the CDR3 DNA reads TGTGCCAGCAGTTTAATCTCAGATACGCAGTATTTT. Protein sequence: CASSLISDTQYF.

J is TRBJ1-1 and V is TRBV6-6, with 9 bases identical to TRBD1. CDR3 length: 14 residues. The germline gives CDR1 MNHNY, CDR2 SVGAGI (reference sequence). The junction had 4 bases not matched to a gene; V was cut back by 4 bases and J by 4 bases. This CDR3 is CASSSRDRATEAFF. The DNA for the CDR3 is TGTGCCAGCAGTTCCCGGGACAGGGCCACTGAAGCTTTCTTT.